Described below is a single TCR beta chain sequence and its context. Its matching antigen is unknown. The sample is drawn from a study of T cell responses to AZD1222 COVID-19 vaccine. Study-wide results and limits: Seropositive at baseline were only a handful of AZD1222 recipients. Repertoires were collected only later (after the peak T cell response had occurred).

Libraries were prepared by immunoSEQ multiplex PCR; TCRdb keeps only in-frame clonotypes and omits some of them. The sample lists about 150,000 clones, 91% occurring once. With 1 base clipped from V and 2 bases from J, the junction kept 13 bases outside the gene matches. The length of the CDR3 is 18 residues. Looked up from germline, CDR1 is LGHDT and CDR2 is YNNKEL (reference sequence). This sequence originates from an adult who received the MenACWY meningococcal vaccine as a control. The sample was peripheral blood, taken 28 days after the second dose of the MenACWY control vaccine. V and J are TRBV3-1 (or the pseudogene TRBV3-2) and TRBJ2-7, with 8 positions matching TRBD2. The CDR3: CASSQVLAGSGGAYEQYF. The CDR3 region has the DNA TGTGCCAGCAGCCAAGTTTTAGCGGGGAGTGGAGGGGCCTACGAGCAGTACTTC.